Below are 9 T cell receptor beta chains sequenced from a single sample in a study of T cells expressing NK-cell markers (dated by TCRdb to the early 2020s). Library preparation was by 5' RACE. Instrument used: Illumina HiSeq 2000. TCRdb reprocessed the reads; each CDR3 protein sequence makes one entry, and DNA is unavailable. The sample table gives over 150,000 distinct CDR3 sequences. The ten largest account for roughly 35% of the sample. Sample: blood T cells: a sorted CD56 or NKG2C T cell subset, CD4+ or CD8+ T cells, or bulk PBMC T cells (not recorded which). The receptors originated from a woman aged 45-60 years in good health. Donor details come from another sample of the same person, matched by shared clones.

The chain carries TRBV27 and TRBJ2-1; TCRdb reports TRBD2, a call that lacks DNA to check it against. The CDR3 has 16 residues. Germline CDR1 is MNHEY and CDR2 is SMNVEV (reference sequence). CDR3: CASSFIPSGTHNEQFF.

The rearrangement joins TRBV9 to TRBJ1-1. The CDR3 is 11 amino acids. Germline V gene sequence: CDR1 SGDLS, CDR2 YYNGEE. The CDR3 protein is CAPEMVPEAFF.

CDR3 in amino acids: CASSPRKGPSYEQYF. This chain connects TRBV7-9 to TRBJ2-7. The CDR3 runs to 15 residues. The germline V gene has CDR1 SEHNR and CDR2 FQNEAQ (reference sequence).

This chain links TRBV4-1 with TRBJ2-5; TCRdb picks TRBD2, but there is no DNA to check that call. CDR3 length: 14 amino acids. Germline assignment: CDR1 MGHRA and CDR2 YSYEKL. The CDR3 is CASSQAKTRETQYF.

The gene calls are TRBV14 and TRBJ2-1; TCRdb's D gene call, TRBD2, goes unchecked for lack of DNA. CDR1 is SGHDN and CDR2 is FVKESK in the germline V gene. This CDR3 region has 17 residues. CDR3 protein: CASSQVPRTSLYNEQFF.

This rearrangement joins TRBV3-1 to TRBJ2-5; the TRBD2 assignment by TCRdb is unverifiable without DNA. Germline V CDR1 and CDR2: LGHDT, YNNKEL (reference sequence). The CDR3 has 18 residues. The CDR3 is CASSQVVDPGLGKETQYF.

The chain employs TRBV2 and TRBJ1-6. The CDR3 totals 15 residues. Germline loops: CDR1 SNHLY, CDR2 FYNNEI. This CDR3 is CASRWETGDNSPPHF.

The V and J genes are TRBV5-1 and TRBJ2-2; TCRdb's assignment of TRBD1 cannot be checked, as there is no DNA. Per germline, CDR1 SGHRS and CDR2 YFSETQ. The CDR3 is 15 residues long. The CDR3 sequence is CASSPGQGNTGELFF.

The V call is TRBV12-3 or TRBV12-4, the J call TRBJ2-1; TCRdb's assignment of TRBD1 cannot be checked, as there is no DNA. This CDR3 has 13 amino acids. CDR3 protein: CASGTGFGNEQFF.